A few counts support the clone carrying this TCR beta chain. Unique molecular identifiers were used in preparing the TCRbeta library. TCRdb called the PCR reads again in MiXCR, with one record for every CDR3 protein. Of nearly 550,000 distinct CDR3 sequences listed, approximately 20% were seen once; the top ten hold 3% to 3.5%. The sample is drawn from a study of T-cell reconstitution after alpha-beta-depleted transplantation in children. This specimen was PBMCs from the stem cell graft donor, taken from the stem cell graft. The receptor's source is a human donor who donated a stem cell graft to a child with acute lymphoblastic leukemia.

The CDR3 spells CASSRLLGANEKLFF. Here the CDR3 DNA reads TGCGCCAGCAGCCGCCTACTCGGGGCTAATGAAAAACTGTTTTTT. The chain recombines TRBV4-1 with TRBJ1-4; D remains unclear. The ends were cut back, 4 bases at V and 3 bases at J, with 12 bases in the middle. This CDR3 comprises 15 residues. CDR1 is MGHRA and CDR2 is YSYEKL in the germline V gene.